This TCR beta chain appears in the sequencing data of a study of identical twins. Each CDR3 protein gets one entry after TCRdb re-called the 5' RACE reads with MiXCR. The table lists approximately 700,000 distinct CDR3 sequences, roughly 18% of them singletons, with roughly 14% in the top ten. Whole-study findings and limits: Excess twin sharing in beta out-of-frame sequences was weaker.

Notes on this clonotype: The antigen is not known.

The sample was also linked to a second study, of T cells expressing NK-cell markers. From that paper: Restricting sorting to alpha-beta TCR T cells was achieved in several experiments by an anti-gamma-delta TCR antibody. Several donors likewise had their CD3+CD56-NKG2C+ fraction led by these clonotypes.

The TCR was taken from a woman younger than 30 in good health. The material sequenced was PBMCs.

In DNA, the CDR3 is TGCGCCAGCAGCTTAGGGGGGGTGTCCATTCAGTACTTC. Protein sequence: CASSLGGVSIQYF. J is TRBJ2-4 and V is TRBV5-1; maybe TRBD2 (7 bases). From germline, CDR1 is SGHRS and CDR2 YFSETQ. The V gene lost 2 bases and the J gene lost 9 bases, with 12 bases spanning the gap. CDR3 length: 13 residues.